This record looks at one T cell receptor beta chain sequence and its context. Its matching antigen is unknown. This entry is derived from a study of T cell responses to AZD1222 COVID-19 vaccine. Study-wide results and caveats: Repertoires were obtained only post-peak T cell response.

Unmatched junction bases numbered 7, after V lost 4 bases and J lost 7 bases. CDR1 MNHEY and CDR2 SMNVEV come from the germline V gene (reference sequence). This CDR3 has 14 amino acids. The repertoire was sequenced with immunoSEQ multiplex PCR; TCRdb's copy has only in-frame clones and lacks some. Of roughly 120,000 clones listed, around 91% are singletons. V usage is TRBV27 and J usage is TRBJ2-1; 7 bases map to TRBD1. Source: peripheral blood, taken 28 days after the second AZD1222 dose. The source of this sequence is an adult who received the AZD1222 COVID-19 vaccine. For the CDR3, the DNA is TGTGCCAGCAGTTCACTAGGCAGGGGGAATGAGCAGTTCTTC. Residues: CASSSLGRGNEQFF.